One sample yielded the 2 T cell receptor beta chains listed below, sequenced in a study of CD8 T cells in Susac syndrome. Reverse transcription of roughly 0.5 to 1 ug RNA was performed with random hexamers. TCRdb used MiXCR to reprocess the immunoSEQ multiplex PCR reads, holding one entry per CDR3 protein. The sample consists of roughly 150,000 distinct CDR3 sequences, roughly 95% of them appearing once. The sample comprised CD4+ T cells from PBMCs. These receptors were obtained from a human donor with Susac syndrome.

The CDR3 is CASSDRGGTGELFF. The CDR3 bases are TGTGCCAGCAGCGACAGGGGAGGGACCGGGGAGCTGTTTTTT. The chain is built from TRBV6-6 and TRBJ2-2; perhaps TRBD1 as D (8 bases). The CDR3 covers 14 residues. V was clipped by 6 bases and J by 5 bases, with 13 bases between them. CDR1 is MNHNY, CDR2 SVGAGI, per germline (reference sequence).

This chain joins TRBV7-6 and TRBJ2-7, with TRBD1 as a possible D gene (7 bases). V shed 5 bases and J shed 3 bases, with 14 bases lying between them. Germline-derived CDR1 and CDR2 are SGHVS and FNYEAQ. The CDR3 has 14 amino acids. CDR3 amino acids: CASSAGQTGYEQYF. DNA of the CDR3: TGTGCCAGCAGCGCGGGACAGACGGGCTACGAGCAGTACTTC.